This T cell receptor (beta chain) was identified during a study of blood T cell repertoires in COVID-19. Looking at the study overall: Acute and convalescent COVID-19 samples came from the United States, Italy and Spain. Nucleic acid was either cDNA or gDNA, and it came from T cells, B-cell-depleted T cells, or PBMCs.

As to this clone: One end of the junction fails to match germline, which may point to a read error.

In the study's own analysis: Amplification from reference gene primers served as the basis for estimated nucleated cell counts. TCRdb's copy holds only in-frame clones and misses some; the assay was immunoSEQ multiplex PCR. That table gives V, J and clone size, and the DNA gave D and trimming. The repertoire has under 65,000 clones, less than 75% of them found once; the top ten carry about 15%. Germline lookup yields CDR1 SSHAT and CDR2 FNYEAQ (reference sequence). This CDR3 comprises 13 residues. The source of this sequence is a woman in her 70s with acute or convalescent COVID-19. This rearrangement joins TRBV7-7 to TRBJ2-5; D remains unclear. The sequenced sample consisted of peripheral blood. The CDR3 protein is CASSFGPQETQYF. In DNA form, the CDR3 reads TGTGCTAGCAGCTTCGGTCCCCAAGAGACCCAGTACTTC.